This is a list of T cell receptor beta chains from one sample in a study of blood T cell repertoires in COVID-19. The assay was immunoSEQ multiplex PCR, and TCRdb's table has in-frame clones only and misses some. The data contain 60,000 to 65,000 clones, 75% to 95% of them singletons. Specimen: peripheral blood. The receptors derive from a woman of 80 years or more with active COVID-19. Both conserved end residues are part of each CDR3. A D gene is named only where the DNA matches it firmly. Expanded clones get a size class; other rows say once, few or many, or leave the size out.

CDR3aa: CASSLVRAGQETQYF
CDR3nt: TGTGCTAGCAGCTTAGTCAGGGCAGGACAAGAGACCCAGTACTTC
j_gene: TRBJ2-5
d_gene: -
v_gene: TRBV7-7
abundance: -

CDR3aa: CASSYRDGGEQFF
CDR3nt: TGTGCCAGCAGTTACAGGGATGGGGGTGAGCAGTTCTTC
j_gene: TRBJ2-1
d_gene: -
v_gene: TRBV3-1/TRBV3-2
abundance: -

CDR3aa: CASSYSRGNEQFF
CDR3nt: TGTGCCAGCAGTTACTCGAGAGGCAATGAGCAGTTCTTC
j_gene: TRBJ2-1
d_gene: -
v_gene: TRBV6-6
abundance: -

CDR3aa: CASSHSRTEDYGYTF
CDR3nt: TGCGCCAGCAGCCATTCGCGGACAGAAGACTATGGCTACACCTTC
j_gene: TRBJ1-2
d_gene: -
v_gene: TRBV4-1
abundance: -

CDR3aa: CASSLDLGAYEQYF
CDR3nt: TGTGCCAGCAGCTTAGATCTGGGAGCCTACGAGCAGTACTTC
j_gene: TRBJ2-7
d_gene: -
v_gene: TRBV11-2
abundance: -

CDR3aa: CASSLSGTGSYEQYF
CDR3nt: TGTGCCAGCAGTTTATCCGGGACAGGCAGCTACGAGCAGTACTTC
j_gene: TRBJ2-7
d_gene: TRBD1
v_gene: TRBV27
abundance: few

CDR3aa: CASSRAGDNEQFF
CDR3nt: TGTGCCAGCAGTCGGGCGGGGGACAATGAGCAGTTCTTC
j_gene: TRBJ2-1
d_gene: TRBD2
v_gene: TRBV6-5
abundance: -

CDR3aa: CASRQANEAFF
CDR3nt: TGTGCCAGTAGACAGGCCAATGAAGCTTTCTTT
j_gene: TRBJ1-1
d_gene: -
v_gene: TRBV12-3/TRBV12-4
abundance: few

CDR3aa: CASSQAPGGIYEQYF
CDR3nt: TGCGCCAGCAGCCAAGCGCCAGGGGGTATCTACGAGCAGTACTTC
j_gene: TRBJ2-7
d_gene: TRBD1
v_gene: TRBV4-1
abundance: few

CDR3aa: CASNGPSGGAVYNEQFF
CDR3nt: TGTGCCTCAAACGGGCCTAGCGGGGGGGCGGTCTACAATGAGCAGTTCTTC
j_gene: TRBJ2-1
d_gene: TRBD2
v_gene: TRBV10-3
abundance: -

CDR3aa: CASSLLYRPGPIEAFF
CDR3nt: TGCGCCAGCAGCTTACTATACAGGCCCGGACCCATTGAAGCTTTCTTT
j_gene: TRBJ1-1
d_gene: -
v_gene: TRBV5-1
abundance: -

CDR3aa: CASSQQGSAGELFF
CDR3nt: TGTGCCAGCAGTCAACAGGGTTCCGCCGGGGAGCTGTTTTTT
j_gene: TRBJ2-2
d_gene: -
v_gene: TRBV6-5
abundance: -

CDR3aa: CASSLDGTSGRGSADTQYF
CDR3nt: TGCGCCAGCAGCTTGGACGGGACTAGCGGGAGAGGGAGTGCAGATACGCAGTATTTT
j_gene: TRBJ2-3
d_gene: TRBD2
v_gene: TRBV5-1
abundance: -

CDR3aa: CASSPSSNQPQHF
CDR3nt: TGTGCCAGCAGCCCCAGTAGCAATCAGCCCCAGCATTTT
j_gene: TRBJ1-5
d_gene: -
v_gene: TRBV7-2
abundance: -

CDR3aa: CASSFGGRREQYF
CDR3nt: TGTGCCAGCAGCTTCGGGGGGCGACGCGAGCAGTACTTC
j_gene: TRBJ2-7
d_gene: -
v_gene: TRBV7-8
abundance: once

CDR3aa: CASSVSRGAGYTF
CDR3nt: TGTGCCAGCAGTGTGAGCAGGGGAGCTGGCTACACCTTC
j_gene: TRBJ1-2
d_gene: -
v_gene: TRBV2
abundance: -

CDR3aa: CASSFTGQWGQPQHF
CDR3nt: TGTGCCAGCAGTTTTACGGGACAGTGGGGTCAGCCCCAGCATTTT
j_gene: TRBJ1-5
d_gene: TRBD1
v_gene: TRBV28
abundance: few

CDR3aa: CASSFGDLGGGETQYF
CDR3nt: TGTGCTAGCAGCTTCGGGGATCTTGGGGGAGGAGAGACCCAGTACTTC
j_gene: TRBJ2-5
d_gene: -
v_gene: TRBV7-7
abundance: few

CDR3aa: CAISEGREGSPLHF
CDR3nt: TGTGCCATCAGTGAGGGCAGGGAAGGTTCACCCCTCCACTTT
j_gene: TRBJ1-6
d_gene: -
v_gene: TRBV10-3
abundance: -

CDR3aa: CASSPQRRAGYGYTF
CDR3nt: TGTGCCAGCAGTCCCCAGAGGAGGGCTGGCTATGGCTACACCTTC
j_gene: TRBJ1-2
d_gene: -
v_gene: TRBV27
abundance: -

CDR3aa: CASSPGGLAGGPTDTQYF
CDR3nt: TGTGCCAGCAGCCCCGGCGGGCTAGCGGGGGGCCCGACAGATACGCAGTATTTT
j_gene: TRBJ2-3
d_gene: TRBD2
v_gene: TRBV5-4
abundance: -

CDR3aa: CASSLLMNTEAFF
CDR3nt: TGTGCCAGCAGCTTACTAATGAACACTGAAGCTTTCTTT
j_gene: TRBJ1-1
d_gene: -
v_gene: TRBV7-9
abundance: -

CDR3aa: CASSLWRPNTEAFF
CDR3nt: TGTGCCAGCAGCTTGTGGAGGCCCAACACTGAAGCTTTCTTT
j_gene: TRBJ1-1
d_gene: -
v_gene: TRBV7-9
abundance: -

CDR3aa: CSVQGPSAYEQYF
CDR3nt: TGCAGCGTACAGGGTCCCTCCGCCTACGAGCAGTACTTC
j_gene: TRBJ2-7
d_gene: -
v_gene: TRBV29-1
abundance: -

CDR3aa: CASSRRMGPNPNEQFF
CDR3nt: TGTGCCAGCAGCCGTAGGATGGGCCCAAATCCCAATGAGCAGTTCTTC
j_gene: TRBJ2-1
d_gene: -
v_gene: TRBV7-9
abundance: -

CDR3aa: CASYARAEQFF
CDR3nt: TGTGCCAGTTATGCACGAGCTGAGCAGTTCTTC
j_gene: TRBJ2-1
d_gene: -
v_gene: TRBV2
abundance: -

CDR3aa: CACRQGVRETQYF
CDR3nt: TGTGCCTGTAGGCAGGGGGTCCGAGAGACCCAGTACTTC
j_gene: TRBJ2-5
d_gene: TRBD1
v_gene: TRBV30
abundance: -

CDR3aa: CASTPPGGDTQYF
CDR3nt: TGCGCCAGCACCCCCCCGGGCGGGGATACGCAGTATTTT
j_gene: TRBJ2-3
d_gene: -
v_gene: TRBV5-1
abundance: -

CDR3aa: CASSLFPGLAVGEQYF
CDR3nt: TGTGCCAGCAGTTTATTTCCGGGACTAGCGGTGGGGGAGCAGTACTTC
j_gene: TRBJ2-7
d_gene: TRBD2
v_gene: TRBV28
abundance: few

CDR3aa: CASSPQRADTQYF
CDR3nt: TGTGCCAGCAGCCCCCAGCGCGCAGATACGCAGTATTTT
j_gene: TRBJ2-3
d_gene: -
v_gene: TRBV7-2
abundance: -

CDR3aa: CASSGGQGQSYNSPLHF
CDR3nt: TGTGCCAGCAGTGGGGGACAGGGGCAGTCCTATAATTCACCCCTCCACTTT
j_gene: TRBJ1-6
d_gene: TRBD1
v_gene: TRBV6-1
abundance: -

CDR3aa: CASGTSATDTQYF
CDR3nt: TGTGCCAGCGGGACTAGCGCCACAGATACGCAGTATTTT
j_gene: TRBJ2-3
d_gene: TRBD2
v_gene: TRBV28
abundance: -

CDR3aa: CASRKQGAMMNTEAFF
CDR3nt: TGTGCCAGCAGGAAACAGGGGGCGATGATGAACACTGAAGCTTTCTTT
j_gene: TRBJ1-1
d_gene: TRBD1
v_gene: TRBV6-6
abundance: -

CDR3aa: CASIFTGRREKLFF
CDR3nt: TGTGCCAGCATTTTCACAGGTCGAAGGGAAAAACTGTTTTTT
j_gene: TRBJ1-4
d_gene: -
v_gene: TRBV6-4
abundance: -

CDR3aa: CASSLLLGGGTQETQYF
CDR3nt: TGTGCCAGCAGTCTACTGTTGGGGGGGGGAACTCAAGAGACCCAGTACTTC
j_gene: TRBJ2-5
d_gene: TRBD2
v_gene: TRBV27
abundance: -

CDR3aa: CASRGLAGGPAETQYF
CDR3nt: TGTGCCAGCCGGGGGCTAGCGGGGGGCCCGGCGGAGACCCAGTACTTC
j_gene: TRBJ2-5
d_gene: TRBD2
v_gene: TRBV2
abundance: -

CDR3aa: CASSGGTGGSEQYF
CDR3nt: TGTGCCAGCAGCGGCGGGACAGGGGGATCCGAGCAGTACTTC
j_gene: TRBJ2-7
d_gene: TRBD1
v_gene: TRBV28
abundance: -

CDR3aa: CASRSRGGTDTQYF
CDR3nt: TGTGCCAGTAGATCCCGGGGGGGCACAGATACGCAGTATTTT
j_gene: TRBJ2-3
d_gene: TRBD2
v_gene: TRBV19
abundance: -

CDR3aa: CASSPPTGVQETQYF
CDR3nt: TGTGCCAGCTCACCACCGACGGGGGTCCAAGAGACCCAGTACTTC
j_gene: TRBJ2-5
d_gene: -
v_gene: TRBV18
abundance: -

CDR3aa: CSVLDEEGGPNEKLFF
CDR3nt: TGCAGCGTCCTTGACGAGGAGGGAGGTCCTAATGAAAAACTGTTTTTT
j_gene: TRBJ1-4
d_gene: -
v_gene: TRBV29-1
abundance: -

CDR3aa: CASSLRAGEKLFF
CDR3nt: TGTGCCAGCAGTTTGAGGGCGGGAGAAAAACTGTTTTTT
j_gene: TRBJ1-4
d_gene: -
v_gene: TRBV12-3/TRBV12-4
abundance: -

CDR3aa: CSVRTGGFTDTQYF
CDR3nt: TGCAGCGTGCGGACAGGGGGGTTCACAGATACGCAGTATTTT
j_gene: TRBJ2-3
d_gene: TRBD1
v_gene: TRBV29-1
abundance: -

CDR3aa: CASSQGQPLRIYGYTF
CDR3nt: TGTGCCAGCAGCCAGGGTCAGCCGTTGCGGATCTATGGCTACACCTTC
j_gene: TRBJ1-2
d_gene: -
v_gene: TRBV3-1/TRBV3-2
abundance: -

CDR3aa: CASSPSGQGSYEQYF
CDR3nt: TGTGCCAGCTCACCGTCTGGCCAGGGATCCTACGAGCAGTACTTC
j_gene: TRBJ2-7
d_gene: -
v_gene: TRBV18
abundance: -

CDR3aa: CASSQDFGTPYGYTF
CDR3nt: TGCGCCAGCAGCCAAGATTTCGGGACACCGTATGGCTACACCTTC
j_gene: TRBJ1-2
d_gene: -
v_gene: TRBV4-1
abundance: -

CDR3aa: CASSFRTVSEAFF
CDR3nt: TGTGCCAGCAGCTTCCGGACAGTCAGTGAAGCTTTCTTT
j_gene: TRBJ1-1
d_gene: -
v_gene: TRBV11-2
abundance: -

CDR3aa: CASSDVQIIRYGYTF
CDR3nt: TGCGCCAGCAGTGACGTCCAGATAATCCGATATGGCTACACCTTC
j_gene: TRBJ1-2
d_gene: -
v_gene: TRBV10-2
abundance: -

CDR3aa: CASSTLTGSYTF
CDR3nt: TGTGCCAGTAGTACTTTAACAGGGAGCTACACCTTC
j_gene: TRBJ1-2
d_gene: -
v_gene: TRBV19
abundance: many

CDR3aa: CASSKGERAYEQYF
CDR3nt: TGTGCCAGCAGCAAAGGAGAGAGGGCCTACGAGCAGTACTTC
j_gene: TRBJ2-7
d_gene: -
v_gene: TRBV21-1
abundance: -

CDR3aa: CATSGDTGTSGGAIYNEQFF
CDR3nt: TGTGCCACCAGTGGAGATACCGGGACTAGCGGGGGGGCCATCTACAATGAGCAGTTCTTC
j_gene: TRBJ2-1
d_gene: TRBD2
v_gene: TRBV24-1
abundance: few

CDR3aa: CASSNALWSEKLFF
CDR3nt: TGTGCCAGCAGCAACGCCCTGTGGAGTGAAAAACTGTTTTTT
j_gene: TRBJ1-4
d_gene: -
v_gene: TRBV7-8
abundance: -

CDR3aa: CASSLDASSIQETQYF
CDR3nt: TGTGCCAGCAGCTTAGACGCTAGTAGTATTCAAGAGACCCAGTACTTC
j_gene: TRBJ2-5
d_gene: -
v_gene: TRBV7-7
abundance: -